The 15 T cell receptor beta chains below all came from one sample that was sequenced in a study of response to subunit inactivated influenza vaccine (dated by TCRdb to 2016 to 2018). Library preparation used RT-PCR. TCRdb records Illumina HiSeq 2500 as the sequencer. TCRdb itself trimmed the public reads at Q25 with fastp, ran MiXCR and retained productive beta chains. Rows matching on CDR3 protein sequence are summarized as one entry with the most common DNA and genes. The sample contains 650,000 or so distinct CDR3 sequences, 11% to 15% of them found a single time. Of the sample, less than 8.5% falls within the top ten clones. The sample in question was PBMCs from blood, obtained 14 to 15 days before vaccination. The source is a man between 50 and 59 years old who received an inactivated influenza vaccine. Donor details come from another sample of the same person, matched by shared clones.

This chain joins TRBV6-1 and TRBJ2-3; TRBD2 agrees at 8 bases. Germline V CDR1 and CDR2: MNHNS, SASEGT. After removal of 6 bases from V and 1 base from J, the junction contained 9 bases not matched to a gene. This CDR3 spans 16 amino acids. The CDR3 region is CASRLRGGLGTDTQYF. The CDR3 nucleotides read TGTGCCAGCAGGCTACGGGGGGGCTTGGGCACAGATACGCAGTATTTT.

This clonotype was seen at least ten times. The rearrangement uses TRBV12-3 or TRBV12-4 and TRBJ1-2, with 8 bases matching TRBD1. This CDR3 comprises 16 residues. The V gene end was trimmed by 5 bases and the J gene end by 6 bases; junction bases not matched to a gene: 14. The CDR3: CASSPRLGRTGHGYTF. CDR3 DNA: TGTGCCAGCAGTCCGAGACTCGGACGGACAGGGCATGGCTACACCTTC.

The CDR3, as DNA: TGTGCCAGCAGTGAAACACGGACGGTCTCCTACGAGCAGTACTTC. Translated: CASSETRTVSYEQYF. The chain has TRBV2 and TRBJ2-7, with unresolved D. V was cut by 2 bases and J by 0 bases, with 11 bases left in between. The CDR3 loop spans 15 amino acids. Germline CDR1 is SNHLY and CDR2 is FYNNEI.

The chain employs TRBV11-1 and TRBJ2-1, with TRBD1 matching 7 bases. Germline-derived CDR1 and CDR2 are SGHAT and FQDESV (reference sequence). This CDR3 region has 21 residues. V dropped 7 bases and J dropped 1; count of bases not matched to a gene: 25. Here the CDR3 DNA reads TGTGCCAGCAATACCCCACCAGGGGGACGACGGACCCCTTATTCCTACAATGAGCAGTTCTTC. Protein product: CASNTPPGGRRTPYSYNEQFF.

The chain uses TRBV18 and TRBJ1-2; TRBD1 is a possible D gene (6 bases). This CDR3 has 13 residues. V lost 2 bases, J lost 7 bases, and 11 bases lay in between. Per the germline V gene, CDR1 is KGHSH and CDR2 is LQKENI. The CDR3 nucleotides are TGTGCCAGCTCACCAGCAGGGGTTCTTGGCTACACCTTC. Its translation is CASSPAGVLGYTF.

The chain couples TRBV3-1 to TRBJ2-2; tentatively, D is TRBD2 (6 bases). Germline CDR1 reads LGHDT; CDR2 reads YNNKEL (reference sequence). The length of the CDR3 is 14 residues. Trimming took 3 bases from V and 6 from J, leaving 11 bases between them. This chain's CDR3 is CASSQGRSAGELFF. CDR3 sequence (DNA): TGTGCCAGCAGCCAGGGGAGGAGTGCCGGGGAGCTGTTTTTT.

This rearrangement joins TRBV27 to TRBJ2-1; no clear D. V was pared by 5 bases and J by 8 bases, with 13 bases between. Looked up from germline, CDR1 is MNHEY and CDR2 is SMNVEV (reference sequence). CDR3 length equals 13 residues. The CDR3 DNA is TGTGCCAGCAGTAAAGGGCCGAGAGATGAGCAGTTCTTC. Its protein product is CASSKGPRDEQFF.

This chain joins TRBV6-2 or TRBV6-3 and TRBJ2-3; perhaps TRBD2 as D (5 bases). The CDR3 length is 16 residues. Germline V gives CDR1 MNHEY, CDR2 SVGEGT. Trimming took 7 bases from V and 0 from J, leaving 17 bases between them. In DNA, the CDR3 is TGTGCCAGCAAGTCGTCTCGGGGTCACAGCACAGATACGCAGTATTTT. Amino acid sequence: CASKSSRGHSTDTQYF.

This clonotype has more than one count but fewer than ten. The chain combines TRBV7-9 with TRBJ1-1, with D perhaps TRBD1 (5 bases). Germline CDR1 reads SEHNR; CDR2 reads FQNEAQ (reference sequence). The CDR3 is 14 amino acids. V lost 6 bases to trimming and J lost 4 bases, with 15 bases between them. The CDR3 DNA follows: TGTGCCAGCAGGCTTAGCAGTGGGGGCACTGAAGCTTTCTTT. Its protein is CASRLSSGGTEAFF.

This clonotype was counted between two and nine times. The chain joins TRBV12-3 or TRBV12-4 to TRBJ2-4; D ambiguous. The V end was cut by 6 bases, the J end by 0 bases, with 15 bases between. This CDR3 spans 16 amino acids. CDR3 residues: CASSPFPSSAKNIQYF. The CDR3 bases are TGTGCCAGCAGCCCCTTCCCCTCCTCAGCCAAAAACATTCAGTACTTC.

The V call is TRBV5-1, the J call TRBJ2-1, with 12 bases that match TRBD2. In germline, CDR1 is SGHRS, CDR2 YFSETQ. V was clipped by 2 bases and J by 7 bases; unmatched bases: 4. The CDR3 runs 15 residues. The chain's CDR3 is CASSLDLAGGNEQFF. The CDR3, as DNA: TGCGCCAGCAGCTTAGACCTAGCGGGGGGGAATGAGCAGTTCTTC.

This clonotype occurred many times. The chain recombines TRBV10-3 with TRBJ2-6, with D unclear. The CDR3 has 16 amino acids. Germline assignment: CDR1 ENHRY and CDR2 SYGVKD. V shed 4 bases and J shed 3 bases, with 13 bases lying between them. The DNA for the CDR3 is TGTGCCATCAGTGGCCCAGAACTCGGTGGGGCCAACGTCCTGACTTTC. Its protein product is CAISGPELGGANVLTF.

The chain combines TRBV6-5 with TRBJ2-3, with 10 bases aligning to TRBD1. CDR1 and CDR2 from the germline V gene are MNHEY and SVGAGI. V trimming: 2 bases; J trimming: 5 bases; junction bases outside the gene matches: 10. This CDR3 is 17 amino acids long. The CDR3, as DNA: TGTGCCAGCAGTTACACCGTAGGGACAGGGGACGAAGATACGCAGTATTTT. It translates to CASSYTVGTGDEDTQYF.

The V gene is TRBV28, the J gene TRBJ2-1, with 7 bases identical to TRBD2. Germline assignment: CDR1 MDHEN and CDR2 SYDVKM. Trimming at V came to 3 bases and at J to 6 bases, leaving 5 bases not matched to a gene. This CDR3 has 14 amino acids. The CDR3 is CASSFAGAANEQFF. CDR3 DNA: TGTGCCAGCAGTTTTGCGGGAGCCGCCAATGAGCAGTTCTTC.

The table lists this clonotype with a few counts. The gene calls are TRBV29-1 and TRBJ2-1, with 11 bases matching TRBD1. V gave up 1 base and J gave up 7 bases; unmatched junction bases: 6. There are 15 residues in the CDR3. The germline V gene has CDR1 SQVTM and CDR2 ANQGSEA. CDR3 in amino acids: CSVEGGQGVVNEQFF. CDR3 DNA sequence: TGCAGCGTTGAAGGGGGACAGGGGGTGGTAAATGAGCAGTTCTTC.